These 3 T cell receptor beta chains were sequenced from one sample in a study of blood T cell repertoires in COVID-19. Measured with immunoSEQ multiplex PCR; TCRdb has only the in-frame clones, and not every one. The sample contains about 16,000 clones, 85% to 90% of which appear only once. The specimen was peripheral blood. The receptors were gathered from a human donor in a cohort sampled during active COVID-19.

A few counts support this clone. The genes are TRBV2 and TRBJ2-3; 11 positions match TRBD1. CDR3 length: 14 residues. The ends lost 11 bases at V and 4 bases at J; junction bases unmatched: 8. Germline CDR1 reads SNHLY; CDR2 reads FYNNEI. Here the CDR3 reads CASQRDRGSDTQYF. In nucleotides, the CDR3 is TGTGCCTCCCAAAGGGACAGGGGGTCAGATACGCAGTATTTT.

The J gene is TRBJ2-1, the V gene TRBV5-6, with D tentatively TRBD1 (5 bases). The CDR3 extends over 15 amino acids. Germline lookup yields CDR1 SGHDT and CDR2 YYEEEE. Trimming took 7 bases from V and 0 from J, leaving 14 bases between them. CDR3 DNA: TGTGCCAGCCAACAGGCGGCCCCCTCCTACAATGAGCAGTTCTTC. It codes for CASQQAAPSYNEQFF.

The sample holds one count of this clone. J is TRBJ2-7 and V is TRBV7-2, with no clear D. The CDR3 runs 14 residues. V lost 1 base, J lost 0 bases, and 7 bases lay in between. Germline V gene data show CDR1 as SGHTA and CDR2 as FQGNSA. The CDR3 is CASSLDSLSYEQYF. As DNA, the CDR3 is TGTGCCAGCAGCTTAGACAGCCTCTCCTACGAGCAGTACTTC.